These T cell receptor beta chains were read from a single sample in a study of CD4 T cells in relation to SARS-CoV-2 and coronaviruses. Repertoires were generated with immunoSEQ multiplex PCR, while TCRdb's copy carries only in-frame clones and drops some. The table lists about 36,000 clones, 65% to 80% of them singletons, with around 21% in the top ten. These receptors lack a known antigen. Material for sequencing was memory CD4+ T cells from PBMCs, cultured in vitro. All receptors come from an adult with COVID-19. Each CDR3 is given with its conserved first and last residue. Fields, in order: D gene, clone size, J gene, V gene, CDR3 DNA, CDR3 protein. D genes are given only for firm matches. Part of the rows lack a size; the others show once, few, many or a class for expanded clones.

D gene: -
clone size: few
J gene: TRBJ2-7
V gene: TRBV28
CDR3 DNA: TGTGCCAGCAGTTTTTCCTACGAGCAGTACTTC
CDR3 protein: CASSFSYEQYF

D gene: -
clone size: -
J gene: TRBJ2-4
V gene: TRBV7-9
CDR3 DNA: TGTGCCAGCAGCTTAGGAGGGGACATTCAGTACTTC
CDR3 protein: CASSLGGDIQYF

D gene: -
clone size: -
J gene: TRBJ2-1
V gene: TRBV5-4
CDR3 DNA: TGTGCCAGCAGCTTGAAGTTTGGGGGCTACAATGAGCAGTTCTTC
CDR3 protein: CASSLKFGGYNEQFF

D gene: TRBD1
clone size: -
J gene: TRBJ1-2
V gene: TRBV5-6
CDR3 DNA: TGTGCCAGCAGTTCGGACAGGGTCTATGGCTACACCTTC
CDR3 protein: CASSSDRVYGYTF

D gene: -
clone size: -
J gene: TRBJ2-3
V gene: TRBV28
CDR3 DNA: TGTGCCAGCGCGGGACTGGTGGCTGATACGCAGTATTTT
CDR3 protein: CASAGLVADTQYF

D gene: -
clone size: -
J gene: TRBJ2-3
V gene: TRBV7-2
CDR3 DNA: TGTGCCAGTAGCTTCTTGGCAGATACGCAGTATTTT
CDR3 protein: CASSFLADTQYF

D gene: TRBD2
clone size: -
J gene: TRBJ2-7
V gene: TRBV6-1
CDR3 DNA: TGTGCCAGCAGTGATTCTAGCGGGAGGGCCCTACGCTCCTACGAGCAGTACTTC
CDR3 protein: CASSDSSGRALRSYEQYF

D gene: -
clone size: -
J gene: TRBJ2-3
V gene: TRBV7-3
CDR3 DNA: TGTGCCAGCAGCTCGCTTTTGCCGACAGATACGCAGTATTTT
CDR3 protein: CASSSLLPTDTQYF

D gene: -
clone size: -
J gene: TRBJ2-7
V gene: TRBV18
CDR3 DNA: TGTGCCAGCTCACTCCTACTAGACAGCTACGAGCAGTACTTC
CDR3 protein: CASSLLLDSYEQYF

D gene: TRBD1
clone size: -
J gene: TRBJ2-3
V gene: TRBV9
CDR3 DNA: TGTGCCAGCAGCGTAGTGGGACAGGGCCCAGATACGCAGTATTTT
CDR3 protein: CASSVVGQGPDTQYF

D gene: TRBD2
clone size: -
J gene: TRBJ2-3
V gene: TRBV11-1
CDR3 DNA: TGTGCCAGCAGTCCCTCCGCCTGGGGGGGACGGGATACGCAGTATTTT
CDR3 protein: CASSPSAWGGRDTQYF

D gene: TRBD2
clone size: few
J gene: TRBJ2-1
V gene: TRBV7-8
CDR3 DNA: TGTGCCAGCAGACTATCGGGTAGCGGGTCCTACAATGAGCAGTTCTTC
CDR3 protein: CASRLSGSGSYNEQFF

D gene: -
clone size: few
J gene: TRBJ2-3
V gene: TRBV7-8
CDR3 DNA: TGTGCCAGTACCCGTCGAAATAGCGGGTCTCGCCAGGGGTTGACAGATACGCAGTATTTT
CDR3 protein: CASTRRNSGSRQGLTDTQYF

D gene: -
clone size: -
J gene: TRBJ1-5
V gene: TRBV2
CDR3 DNA: TGTGCCAGCAGTATCACTAGCAGGGTCGCTCAGCCCCAGCATTTT
CDR3 protein: CASSITSRVAQPQHF

D gene: TRBD2
clone size: -
J gene: TRBJ2-3
V gene: TRBV6-5
CDR3 DNA: TGTGCCAGCAGAAGCAGAGCGGGAGTATCAGATACGCAGTATTTT
CDR3 protein: CASRSRAGVSDTQYF

D gene: -
clone size: -
J gene: TRBJ2-2
V gene: TRBV9
CDR3 DNA: TGTGCCAGCAGCGTAGTTGGGTCCGGGGAGCTGTTTTTT
CDR3 protein: CASSVVGSGELFF

D gene: TRBD1
clone size: -
J gene: TRBJ2-2
V gene: TRBV6-4
CDR3 DNA: TGTGCCAGCAGTGACTCGGACAGGGGGGAGCTGTTTTTT
CDR3 protein: CASSDSDRGELFF

D gene: -
clone size: once
J gene: TRBJ2-7
V gene: TRBV10-1
CDR3 DNA: TGCGCCAACACAGCGACCGGGACTTACTCCTACGAGCAGTACTTC
CDR3 protein: CANTATGTYSYEQYF

D gene: -
clone size: -
J gene: TRBJ1-2
V gene: TRBV18
CDR3 DNA: TGTGCCAGCTCACCATTCAGGGAAGATGGCTACACCTTC
CDR3 protein: CASSPFREDGYTF

D gene: TRBD1
clone size: -
J gene: TRBJ2-3
V gene: TRBV6-2/TRBV6-3
CDR3 DNA: TGTGCCAGCAGTCGACAGGGGGGAGGCACAGATACGCAGTATTTT
CDR3 protein: CASSRQGGGTDTQYF

D gene: -
clone size: -
J gene: TRBJ1-5
V gene: TRBV30
CDR3 DNA: TGTGCCTGGGGTGGAGATAGCAATCAGCCCCAGCATTTT
CDR3 protein: CAWGGDSNQPQHF

D gene: -
clone size: -
J gene: TRBJ2-3
V gene: TRBV2
CDR3 DNA: TGTGCCAGCCAACGGGGGCGGAACACAGATACGCAGTATTTT
CDR3 protein: CASQRGRNTDTQYF

D gene: TRBD1
clone size: few
J gene: TRBJ2-7
V gene: TRBV15
CDR3 DNA: TGTGCCACCAGCGGAGGACAGGAGTTCGACGAGCAGTACTTC
CDR3 protein: CATSGGQEFDEQYF